One and the same sample provided the 21 T cell receptor beta chains below, sequenced in a study of T cell responses to AZD1222 COVID-19 vaccine. Data came from immunoSEQ multiplex PCR; TCRdb stores just in-frame clones and leaves some out. The profile shows some 150,000 clones, around 90% of them singletons. Source: peripheral blood, taken 28 days after the second AZD1222 dose. Receptors originate from an adult who received the AZD1222 COVID-19 vaccine.

This clone has just one count. This chain joins TRBV2 and TRBJ2-7; 9 bases are shared with TRBD1. This CDR3 comprises 13 residues. The germline gives CDR1 SNHLY, CDR2 FYNNEI. Trimming cost V 7 bases and J 3 bases; bases outside gene matches: 4. The CDR3: CASTWTGDYEQYF. CDR3 bases: TGTGCCAGCACCTGGACAGGGGACTACGAGCAGTACTTC.

V gene TRBV30 combines with J gene TRBJ2-3; 9 bases map to TRBD1. The germline gives CDR1 GTSNPN, CDR2 SVGIG (reference sequence). V lost 4 bases, J lost 2 bases, and 10 bases stayed unmatched. This CDR3 has 16 residues. The CDR3 DNA is TGTGCCTGGAACCCGCCGGGACAGGGCCACACAGATACGCAGTATTTT. It is translated as CAWNPPGQGHTDTQYF.

The chain joins TRBV7-9 to TRBJ1-6; D not resolved. The CDR3 contains 13 residues. Germline CDR1 reads SEHNR; CDR2 reads FQNEAQ (reference sequence). Between the trimmed V and J ends, which lost 1 base and 6 bases, there was a span of 4 bases. The CDR3 spells CASSLVSNSPLHF. CDR3 nucleotides: TGTGCCAGCAGCTTAGTTTCTAATTCACCCCTCCACTTT.

V and J are TRBV5-6 and TRBJ1-4; D possibly corresponds to TRBD1 (5 bases). The CDR3 length is 15 residues. V was shortened by 3 bases and J by 4 bases, with 13 bases between the two germline ends. CDR1 is SGHDT and CDR2 is YYEEEE in the germline V gene. CDR3 nucleotides: TGTGCCAGCAGCTGGGCCGGGACGGTTAATGAAAAACTGTTTTTT. It translates to CASSWAGTVNEKLFF.

The gene calls are TRBV18 and TRBJ2-5; 11 bases fit TRBD2. Trimming took 6 bases from V and 5 from J; bases not matched to a gene: 8. The CDR3 is 15 residues long. Looked up from germline, CDR1 is KGHSH and CDR2 is LQKENI. The chain's CDR3 is CASSPTSGVMETQYF. CDR3 in DNA: TGTGCCAGCTCTCCGACTAGCGGGGTCATGGAGACCCAGTACTTC.

The gene calls are TRBV12-5 and TRBJ2-1, with 7 bases matching TRBD2. V lost 2 bases to trimming and J lost 6 bases; unmatched junction nucleotides: 13. Germline CDR1 reads LGHNT; CDR2 reads FRNRAP. This CDR3 has 17 amino acids. The CDR3 nucleotides are TGTGCTAGTGGTTTGAAGGGGCTAGCGACGGGGGGCAATGAGCAGTTCTTC. Protein: CASGLKGLATGGNEQFF.

V gene TRBV27 combines with J gene TRBJ1-2, with D tentatively TRBD1 (6 bases). The length of the CDR3 is 19 residues. V lost 5 bases and J 3 bases, leaving 28 bases between the germline ends. CDR1 and CDR2 from the germline V gene are MNHEY and SMNVEV (reference sequence). CDR3 DNA sequence: TGTGCCAGCAGTCCCCGTGGGGGGGCTGGGGTTGTTTTGGACTATGGCTACACCTTC. It is translated as CASSPRGGAGVVLDYGYTF.

This chain joins TRBV27 and TRBJ2-1; D gene unclear. Germline V lookup: CDR1 MNHEY, CDR2 SMNVEV (reference sequence). This CDR3 is built from 11 residues. V lost 11 bases to trimming and J lost 8 bases, with 13 bases between them. This CDR3 is CAVARKDEQFF. CDR3 sequence (DNA): TGTGCCGTGGCCAGAAAGGATGAGCAGTTCTTC.

This clone has only one observation. The rearrangement links TRBV6-5 to TRBJ2-1; 9 bases match TRBD2. The CDR3 loop spans 15 amino acids. The V and J ends lost 4 bases and 9 bases, in that order; junction bases with no gene match: 10. The germline V gene has CDR1 MNHEY and CDR2 SVGAGI. CDR3 in amino acids: CASSSGGSGSTEQFF. The CDR3 region has the DNA TGTGCCAGCAGTTCCGGTGGTAGCGGGAGTACTGAGCAGTTCTTC.

A single count supports this clone. V and J are TRBV21-1 and TRBJ2-1; the D segment call TRBD2 is taken from the table without a DNA check. TRBV21-1 is listed as a pseudogene. This CDR3 has 16 residues. The CDR3 reads CASSKARGDSYNEQFF. The DNA of the CDR3 is TGTGCCAGCAGCAAAGCGCGCGGCGACTCCTACAATGAGCAGTTCTTC.

This clone occurred once. V is TRBV6-5 and J is TRBJ1-2; no firm D call. Trimming left V 2 bases short and J 2 bases short, with 6 bases between. CDR3 size: 13 residues. Germline V CDR1 and CDR2: MNHEY, SVGAGI. DNA of the CDR3: TGTGCCAGCAGTTACGAGGACAACTATGGCTACACCTTC. Protein product: CASSYEDNYGYTF.

V is TRBV3-1 (or the pseudogene TRBV3-2) and J is TRBJ2-7, with 8 bases aligning to TRBD1. CDR1 and CDR2 from the germline V gene are LGHDT and YNNKEL (reference sequence). The CDR3 is made up of 12 amino acids. V dropped 5 bases and J dropped 10; count of bases not matched to a gene: 7. CDR3 in DNA: TGTGCCAGCAGCGCCCCAGGGGGCAATCAGTACTTC. Its protein is CASSAPGGNQYF.

The J gene is TRBJ1-2, the V gene TRBV7-5. TRBV7-5 is marked as a pseudogene. This CDR3 has 15 residues. The CDR3 spells CVRSPRHEGLYGYTF. The CDR3 DNA reads as TGTGTCAGAAGCCCGCGACACGAGGGGCTTTATGGCTACACCTTC.

V and J are TRBV18 and TRBJ1-2; 8 bases are shared with TRBD1. The trim removed 3 bases at V and 8 bases at J, leaving 5 bases unmatched. This CDR3 is 13 amino acids long. The V gene's germline CDR1 is KGHSH and CDR2 LQKENI. The CDR3 sequence is CASSPKTGDGYTF. The CDR3 region has the DNA TGTGCCAGCTCACCCAAGACAGGGGACGGCTACACCTTC. Full variable domain (missing parts from reference TRBV18 and TRBJ1-2): NAGVMQNPRHLVRRRGQEARLRCSPMKGHSHVYWYRQLPEEGLKFMVYLQKENIIDESGMPKERFSAEFPKEGPSILRIQQVVRGDSAAYFCASSPKTGDGYTFGSGTRLTVV.

This clone has a handful of counts. The J gene is TRBJ1-6, the V gene TRBV5-1; the D is unclear. Trimming took off 2 bases at V and 0 bases at J, with 12 bases between the two ends. This CDR3 region has 17 residues. Germline V gene sequence: CDR1 SGHRS, CDR2 YFSETQ. The CDR3 DNA reads TGCGCCAGCAGCTTTAATTCGGGGAACTCCTATAATTCACCCCTCCACTTT. Amino acid sequence: CASSFNSGNSYNSPLHF.

This clone was counted between two and nine times. The chain joins TRBV28 to TRBJ2-7, with a tentative D call TRBD1 (6 bases). The germline V and J ends were trimmed by 5 bases and 3 bases, with 8 bases remaining between them. The V gene's germline CDR1 is MDHEN and CDR2 SYDVKM. The CDR3 contains 12 residues. The CDR3 sequence: CASSAQGYEQYF. The CDR3 DNA reads TGTGCCAGCAGTGCACAGGGCTACGAGCAGTACTTC.

This chain joins TRBV19 and TRBJ1-6; a possible D gene is TRBD1 (5 bases). This CDR3 is 15 amino acids long. CDR1 and CDR2 (germline): LNHDA, SQIVND (reference sequence). The germline V and J ends were trimmed by 6 bases and 8 bases, with 17 bases remaining between them. The CDR3: CASSRGRAGDSPLHF. The CDR3 DNA reads TGTGCCAGTAGCCGGGGCAGGGCCGGGGATTCACCCCTCCACTTT.

The CDR3 spells CATSGAGGSYGYTF. The DNA for the CDR3 is TGTGCCACCAGTGGGGCAGGAGGGAGCTATGGCTACACCTTC. The V gene is TRBV24-1, the J gene TRBJ1-2; unclear D gene. Trimming stripped 5 bases from V and 4 bases from J, with 13 bases between. This CDR3 has 14 amino acids. The germline V gene has CDR1 KGHDR and CDR2 SFDVKD.

This chain links TRBV21-1 with TRBJ2-1; the DNA was not compared with TRBD1, the D call given in the table. TRBV21-1 corresponds to a pseudogene. There are 17 residues in the CDR3. The CDR3 DNA sequence: TGTGCCAGCAGCAAAGGGCCCGCCAGGGTCCCCTACAATGAGCAGTTCTTC. It specifies CASSKGPARVPYNEQFF.

The rearrangement uses TRBV11-2 and TRBJ2-3; D is undetermined. CDR3 length: 12 residues. CDR1 and CDR2 from the germline V gene are SGHAT and FQNNGV. Trimming shortened V by 5 bases and J by 0 bases, and 3 bases separated the two germline ends. CDR3 protein: CASSRSTDTQYF. CDR3 coding DNA: TGTGCCAGCAGCAGGAGCACAGATACGCAGTATTTT.

This clone was observed once. This chain joins TRBV3-1 (or the pseudogene TRBV3-2) and TRBJ2-1; no reliable D call. Germline V lookup: CDR1 LGHDT, CDR2 YNNKEL (reference sequence). Trimming removed 3 bases at V and 7 bases at J, with 10 bases between. There are 13 residues in the CDR3. The CDR3 DNA sequence: TGTGCCAGCAGCCACGGACCTCAGAATGAGCAGTTCTTC. Protein: CASSHGPQNEQFF.